The 4 T cell receptor beta chains below were found in one sample sequenced in a study of T cells after yellow fever vaccination. TCRdb redid the calling of the 5' RACE reads with MiXCR, one entry per CDR3 protein. The profile shows 280,000 or so distinct CDR3 sequences, about 10% of them singletons. Sample: CD4+ T cells sorted from PBMCs, taken 5 days after the yellow fever booster vaccination. These receptors all stem from a man aged 18 to 29 who received the YFV17D yellow fever vaccine.

The V call is TRBV6-2 or TRBV6-3, the J call TRBJ2-3; 9 nucleotides match TRBD2. Per the germline V gene, CDR1 is MNHEY and CDR2 is SVGEGT. The CDR3 totals 14 residues. V was pared by 8 bases and J by 1 base, with 4 bases of the junction left unmatched. Written as DNA, the CDR3 is TGTGCCAGCGAAGCGGGGGGACGCACAGATACGCAGTATTTT. It is translated as CASEAGGRTDTQYF.

The chain has TRBV19 and TRBJ2-1; D remains unclear. Trimming pared 8 bases from V and 8 bases from J, leaving 10 bases between. Germline CDR1 and CDR2: LNHDA and SQIVND (reference sequence). This CDR3 is 11 amino acids long. CDR3 in amino acids: CASSGWDEQFF. The CDR3 DNA is TGTGCCAGTTCCGGCTGGGATGAGCAGTTCTTC.

V and J are TRBV2 and TRBJ2-5, with 7 bases fitting TRBD2. V gave up 1 base and J gave up 5 bases; unmatched junction bases: 4. Germline CDR1 SNHLY, CDR2 FYNNEI. This CDR3 is built from 14 residues. The CDR3: CASSEVTSLETQYF. DNA of the CDR3: TGTGCCAGCAGTGAAGTGACTAGCCTCGAGACCCAGTACTTC.

This clonotype turned up a few times. CDR3 DNA sequence: TGCGCCAGCGCCCCGGGGACAACGAACACCGGGGAGCTGTTTTTT. Its protein product is CASAPGTTNTGELFF. This chain connects TRBV5-1 to TRBJ2-2; maybe TRBD1 (6 bases). The ends were cut back, 7 bases at V and 0 bases at J, with 13 bases in the middle. The CDR3 is 15 amino acids. CDR1 SGHRS and CDR2 YFSETQ come from the germline V gene.